This paragraph covers one T cell receptor (beta chain) sequence. The record originates from a study of blood T cell repertoires in COVID-19. Study-wide context: Specimens from acute and convalescent COVID-19 originated in the United States, Italy and Spain.

Authors' data handling: The authors estimated nucleated cell counts from reference gene primer amplification. Sequenced by immunoSEQ multiplex PCR; TCRdb stores in-frame clones only, minus some. For V, J and clone size, that table is used; D and trimming come from the DNA. The sample lists 85,000 to 100,000 clones; 80% were seen once. The CDR3 totals 13 residues. Trimming took 4 bases from V and 3 from J; bases not matched to a gene: 1. Per germline, CDR1 SGHKS and CDR2 YYEKEE (reference sequence). Material: peripheral blood. This sequence originates from a man between 45 and 60 years old who had recovered from COVID-19. The rearrangement joins TRBV5-5 to TRBJ1-5; 7 bases match TRBD1. DNA of the CDR3: TGTGCCAGCAGCCAGGGGGTCAATCAGCCCCAGCATTTT. Its protein product is CASSQGVNQPQHF.